This T cell receptor (beta chain) was sequenced for a study of cytomegalovirus exposure and HLA in healthy donors. V dropped 0 bases and J dropped 4 bases, with 8 bases sitting between them. CDR1 is SGHRS and CDR2 is YFSETQ in the germline V gene. The CDR3 spans 13 residues. Some clones are missing from TCRdb's copy, which holds only in-frame ones; the method was immunoSEQ multiplex PCR. The data hold some 150,000 clones, with roughly 91% observed a single time. The sample consisted of PBMCs. The clonotype comes from a man aged 18 to 29 in good health and CMV-seronegative. The rearrangement links TRBV5-1 to TRBJ2-7; D unresolved. The DNA for the CDR3 is TGCGCCAGCAGCTTGGACAGCCTTTACGAGCAGTACTTC. This translates into CASSLDSLYEQYF.